This TCR beta chain was captured by sequencing in a study of Graves' ophthalmopathy and Graves' hyperthyroidism. Ages of hyperthyroidism patients ran from 18 to 65, and their diagnoses were new, under 2 months' duration. This clonotype has at least ten counts. V was trimmed by 7 bases and J by 2 bases, leaving 12 bases between them. The germline V gene has CDR1 SQVTM and CDR2 ANQGSEA. CDR3 length: 12 residues. RNA transcripts yielded amplified TCR beta CDR3 regions. HTBI-primed RT-PCR formed the first round, and a multiplex PCR formed the second. One entry per CDR3 protein results from TCRdb running MiXCR on the multiplex PCR reads. The sample carries hundreds of thousands of distinct CDR3 sequences, 21% recorded once.

Sequenced input: peripheral blood. The chain carries TRBV29-1 and TRBJ2-7, with a possible D match to TRBD1 (6 bases). The clonotype originates from a woman between 18 and 30 years old with stable Graves' hyperthyroidism. DNA for the CDR3: TGCAGCGGGGGAGACAGGACCTACGAGCAGTACTTC. This codes for CSGGDRTYEQYF.